The rows below give T cell receptor beta chains drawn from one sample of a study of cytomegalovirus exposure and HLA in healthy donors. TCRdb's copy holds only in-frame clones and misses some; the assay was immunoSEQ multiplex PCR. The sample contains 200,000 to 250,000 clones, about 79% of which appear only once. Sequencing was done on a sample of PBMCs. The receptors here all came from a man between 18 and 29 years old in good health and CMV-seronegative. CDR3s include the opening cysteine and the closing phenylalanine or tryptophan. Fields, in order: CDR3 DNA, CDR3 protein, clone size, D gene, J gene, V gene. The D gene is left open where the match is weak. Clone sizes are given selectively: once, few, many, or a class where the clone is expanded.

cdr3_nt: TGTGCCTGGAGTGTACGACAGCAAAATCAGCCCCAGCATTTT; cdr3_aa: CAWSVRQQNQPQHF; clone_size: -; d_call: -; j_call: TRBJ1-5; v_call: TRBV30
cdr3_nt: TGTGCCAGCAGCGTTTCCGGGACAGGGGGGTATGGCTACACCTTC; cdr3_aa: CASSVSGTGGYGYTF; clone_size: -; d_call: TRBD1; j_call: TRBJ1-2; v_call: TRBV13
cdr3_nt: TGTGCCAGCAGCTTTTTTCCAGGGGAGATGACTGAAGCTTTCTTT; cdr3_aa: CASSFFPGEMTEAFF; clone_size: -; d_call: -; j_call: TRBJ1-1; v_call: TRBV7-9
cdr3_nt: TGTGCCTGGAGATCGCAGTACACTGAAGCTTTCTTT; cdr3_aa: CAWRSQYTEAFF; clone_size: few; d_call: -; j_call: TRBJ1-1; v_call: TRBV30
cdr3_nt: TGTGCCTGGAGTCCGTACAACATGAACACTGAAGCTTTCTTT; cdr3_aa: CAWSPYNMNTEAFF; clone_size: many; d_call: -; j_call: TRBJ1-1; v_call: TRBV30
cdr3_nt: TGTGCCAGCAGCTTAACCCCTAACACTGAAGCTTTCTTT; cdr3_aa: CASSLTPNTEAFF; clone_size: once; d_call: -; j_call: TRBJ1-1; v_call: TRBV7-3
cdr3_nt: TGTGCCAGCTCCCTCCTCGGGACAGCCTTGAAGCAGTACTTC; cdr3_aa: CASSLLGTALKQYF; clone_size: -; d_call: TRBD1; j_call: TRBJ2-7; v_call: TRBV27
cdr3_nt: TGTGCCAGTACTTTTCGGGGAGATAATTCACCCCTCCACTTT; cdr3_aa: CASTFRGDNSPLHF; clone_size: once; d_call: -; j_call: TRBJ1-6; v_call: TRBV19
cdr3_nt: TGTGCCAGCAGTTGGACAGGGGGTGATGGCGGGGAGCTGTTTTTT; cdr3_aa: CASSWTGGDGGELFF; clone_size: -; d_call: TRBD1; j_call: TRBJ2-2; v_call: TRBV27
cdr3_nt: TGCAGCGTTGAATCGGAGGTCCGTTCGTCTAAGCAGTACTTC; cdr3_aa: CSVESEVRSSKQYF; clone_size: -; d_call: -; j_call: TRBJ2-7; v_call: TRBV29-1
cdr3_nt: TGCAGCGTTCACAGGGTTCCGGATGGCTACACCTTC; cdr3_aa: CSVHRVPDGYTF; clone_size: -; d_call: -; j_call: TRBJ1-2; v_call: TRBV29-1
cdr3_nt: TGTGCCAGCATCACCGGAGGGTTAGAGCAGTACTTC; cdr3_aa: CASITGGLEQYF; clone_size: -; d_call: -; j_call: TRBJ2-7; v_call: TRBV2
cdr3_nt: TGTGCCAGCAGTGAACACGGGGTGGGCTATGGCTACACCTTC; cdr3_aa: CASSEHGVGYGYTF; clone_size: -; d_call: -; j_call: TRBJ1-2; v_call: TRBV2
cdr3_nt: TGTGCCAGCAGCTTCACAGATTATGGCTACACCTTC; cdr3_aa: CASSFTDYGYTF; clone_size: once; d_call: -; j_call: TRBJ1-2; v_call: TRBV11-2
cdr3_nt: TGCGCCAGCAGCCAAGATCAGGGGAATGCCGAGCAGTACTTC; cdr3_aa: CASSQDQGNAEQYF; clone_size: -; d_call: -; j_call: TRBJ2-7; v_call: TRBV4-1
cdr3_nt: TGTGCCAGCAGCTTTGGACTAGCCCCCGGGGAGCTGTTTTTT; cdr3_aa: CASSFGLAPGELFF; clone_size: -; d_call: TRBD2; j_call: TRBJ2-2; v_call: TRBV11-2
cdr3_nt: TGTGCCAGCAGTCTTTACAGGGAGGGGAGTGAGCAGTACTTC; cdr3_aa: CASSLYREGSEQYF; clone_size: once; d_call: -; j_call: TRBJ2-7; v_call: TRBV27
cdr3_nt: TGTGCCAGCAGCCTAGCGGGGACAGGGGACACTGAAGCTTTCTTT; cdr3_aa: CASSLAGTGDTEAFF; clone_size: -; d_call: TRBD1; j_call: TRBJ1-1; v_call: TRBV11-2
cdr3_nt: TGTGCCAGCATCGGGACTAGCGGGAGGAATTGGCCCGAGCAGTACTTC; cdr3_aa: CASIGTSGRNWPEQYF; clone_size: -; d_call: TRBD2; j_call: TRBJ2-7; v_call: TRBV11-2
cdr3_nt: TGTGCCAGCAGTTACGCGGACAGAGGGAATTCACCCCTCCACTTT; cdr3_aa: CASSYADRGNSPLHF; clone_size: -; d_call: -; j_call: TRBJ1-6; v_call: TRBV6-5
cdr3_nt: TGCGCCAGCAGCTTGGAGCTAGCGGGTGCGTGGGGATCCCAGTACTTC; cdr3_aa: CASSLELAGAWGSQYF; clone_size: -; d_call: TRBD2; j_call: TRBJ2-5; v_call: TRBV5-1
cdr3_nt: TGTGCCAGCAGCGTAGTGTTAGGGAGCTCTGGGGCCAACGTCCTGACTTTC; cdr3_aa: CASSVVLGSSGANVLTF; clone_size: few; d_call: -; j_call: TRBJ2-6; v_call: TRBV9
cdr3_nt: TGTGCCAGCATCCGAGGTACGATGAACACCGGGGAGCTGTTTTTT; cdr3_aa: CASIRGTMNTGELFF; clone_size: -; d_call: -; j_call: TRBJ2-2; v_call: TRBV6-1
cdr3_nt: TGTGCCAGCAGTAAAGCGGGGGAGAACACTGAAGCTTTCTTT; cdr3_aa: CASSKAGENTEAFF; clone_size: -; d_call: -; j_call: TRBJ1-1; v_call: TRBV28
cdr3_nt: TGTGCCTTCATAGGTGGAGACGATATAACTACAACTAATGAAAAACTGTTTTTT; cdr3_aa: CAFIGGDDITTTNEKLFF; clone_size: -; d_call: -; j_call: TRBJ1-4; v_call: TRBV30
cdr3_nt: TGTGCCTGGAGTTTAAGGATGGGAGGGGGGCGCATCCGCGAGCAGTACTTC; cdr3_aa: CAWSLRMGGGRIREQYF; clone_size: -; d_call: -; j_call: TRBJ2-7; v_call: TRBV30
cdr3_nt: TGTGCCAGCAGGTGGACAGGAAATAGCAATCAGCCCCAGCATTTT; cdr3_aa: CASRWTGNSNQPQHF; clone_size: -; d_call: TRBD1; j_call: TRBJ1-5; v_call: TRBV2
cdr3_nt: TGTGCCAGCAGCTTAGCAGGGGGCACGGGTGCAGATACGCAGTATTTT; cdr3_aa: CASSLAGGTGADTQYF; clone_size: -; d_call: TRBD1; j_call: TRBJ2-3; v_call: TRBV7-9
cdr3_nt: TGTGCCAGCTCACCAACCGGACAAAACACCGGGGAGCTGTTTTTT; cdr3_aa: CASSPTGQNTGELFF; clone_size: -; d_call: -; j_call: TRBJ2-2; v_call: TRBV18
cdr3_nt: TGTGCTAGTGGTAGCGGGGGGTCCTACGAGCAGTACTTC; cdr3_aa: CASGSGGSYEQYF; clone_size: -; d_call: TRBD2; j_call: TRBJ2-7; v_call: TRBV12-5
cdr3_nt: TGTGCCAGCAGCCAAGAGAGGTCAAGCGGGGGGGCTAGCACAGATACGCAGTATTTT; cdr3_aa: CASSQERSSGGASTDTQYF; clone_size: -; d_call: TRBD2; j_call: TRBJ2-3; v_call: TRBV4-2
cdr3_nt: TGTGCCTGGAGTACGGGACTTTACGAGCAGTACTTC; cdr3_aa: CAWSTGLYEQYF; clone_size: once; d_call: -; j_call: TRBJ2-7; v_call: TRBV30
cdr3_nt: TGTGCCAGCAGCTTCTCGTGGACAGGGGCGCACACTGAAGCTTTCTTT; cdr3_aa: CASSFSWTGAHTEAFF; clone_size: -; d_call: TRBD1; j_call: TRBJ1-1; v_call: TRBV5-6
cdr3_nt: TGTGCCAGCAGTCTAGGGGGATACACCGGGGAGCTGTTTTTT; cdr3_aa: CASSLGGYTGELFF; clone_size: few; d_call: -; j_call: TRBJ2-2; v_call: TRBV6-1
cdr3_nt: TGTGCCAGCAGCTTGGCCGCAGGGCGGGGTAGTGCCTTTGAGCAGTTCTTC; cdr3_aa: CASSLAAGRGSAFEQFF; clone_size: -; d_call: -; j_call: TRBJ2-1; v_call: TRBV5-4
cdr3_nt: TGTGCCAGCAGCTTAGTCAGCGGGGGTTACAATGAGCAGTTCTTC; cdr3_aa: CASSLVSGGYNEQFF; clone_size: -; d_call: TRBD2; j_call: TRBJ2-1; v_call: TRBV7-2
cdr3_nt: TGTGCCAGCAGCCTCAGACTGGAGGCCGGGGAGCTGTTTTTT; cdr3_aa: CASSLRLEAGELFF; clone_size: few; d_call: -; j_call: TRBJ2-2; v_call: TRBV9
cdr3_nt: TGTGCCAGCAGTGGTTCCGACAGGGGTACTGAAGCTTTCTTT; cdr3_aa: CASSGSDRGTEAFF; clone_size: few; d_call: TRBD1; j_call: TRBJ1-1; v_call: TRBV2
cdr3_nt: TGTGCCAGTACTCTTTGGGTAGGACAGGGTCATCAGCCCCAGCATTTT; cdr3_aa: CASTLWVGQGHQPQHF; clone_size: -; d_call: TRBD1; j_call: TRBJ1-5; v_call: TRBV19
cdr3_nt: TGTGCCAGCAGCGCCCGGGACAGGCCTCAAAAACTGTTTTTT; cdr3_aa: CASSARDRPQKLFF; clone_size: -; d_call: TRBD1; j_call: TRBJ1-4; v_call: TRBV11-3
cdr3_nt: TGTGCCAGTAGAGACAGGGGGCCCACAGATACGCAGTATTTT; cdr3_aa: CASRDRGPTDTQYF; clone_size: few; d_call: TRBD1; j_call: TRBJ2-3; v_call: TRBV6-1
cdr3_nt: TGTGCCAGGGGGGGAGGGGGGAAGGGTGGCTACACCTTC; cdr3_aa: CARGGGGKGGYTF; clone_size: few; d_call: -; j_call: TRBJ1-2; v_call: TRBV6-6
cdr3_nt: TGTGCCTGGAGTGTGGGACTAGCGGGTTTCTACAATGAGCAGTTCTTC; cdr3_aa: CAWSVGLAGFYNEQFF; clone_size: -; d_call: TRBD2; j_call: TRBJ2-1; v_call: TRBV30
cdr3_nt: TGTGCCAGCAGTTACCGGACACCCCAAGAGACCCAGTACTTC; cdr3_aa: CASSYRTPQETQYF; clone_size: -; d_call: -; j_call: TRBJ2-5; v_call: TRBV28
cdr3_nt: TGTGCCAGCAGATCGACAGGGATGGGCTATGGCTACACCTTC; cdr3_aa: CASRSTGMGYGYTF; clone_size: -; d_call: TRBD1; j_call: TRBJ1-2; v_call: TRBV6-5
cdr3_nt: TGTGCCAGCAGCTTAACATCCGCGAACACCGGGGAGCTGTTTTTT; cdr3_aa: CASSLTSANTGELFF; clone_size: -; d_call: -; j_call: TRBJ2-2; v_call: TRBV7-3
cdr3_nt: TGTGCCAGTAGTATCGACAGGGTGAACACTGAAGCTTTCTTT; cdr3_aa: CASSIDRVNTEAFF; clone_size: -; d_call: TRBD1; j_call: TRBJ1-1; v_call: TRBV19
cdr3_nt: TGTGCCAGCAGCGTCTTAGCGGGGGGGCACGCAGATACGCAGTATTTT; cdr3_aa: CASSVLAGGHADTQYF; clone_size: -; d_call: TRBD2; j_call: TRBJ2-3; v_call: TRBV9
cdr3_nt: TGCAGCGCCGCAGGGGGCCAGTCCTACAATGAGCAGTTCTTC; cdr3_aa: CSAAGGQSYNEQFF; clone_size: -; d_call: TRBD1; j_call: TRBJ2-1; v_call: TRBV29-1
cdr3_nt: TGTGCCAGCAGCTCCCAGGGGGATCAGCCCCAGCATTTT; cdr3_aa: CASSSQGDQPQHF; clone_size: once; d_call: TRBD1; j_call: TRBJ1-5; v_call: TRBV7-3